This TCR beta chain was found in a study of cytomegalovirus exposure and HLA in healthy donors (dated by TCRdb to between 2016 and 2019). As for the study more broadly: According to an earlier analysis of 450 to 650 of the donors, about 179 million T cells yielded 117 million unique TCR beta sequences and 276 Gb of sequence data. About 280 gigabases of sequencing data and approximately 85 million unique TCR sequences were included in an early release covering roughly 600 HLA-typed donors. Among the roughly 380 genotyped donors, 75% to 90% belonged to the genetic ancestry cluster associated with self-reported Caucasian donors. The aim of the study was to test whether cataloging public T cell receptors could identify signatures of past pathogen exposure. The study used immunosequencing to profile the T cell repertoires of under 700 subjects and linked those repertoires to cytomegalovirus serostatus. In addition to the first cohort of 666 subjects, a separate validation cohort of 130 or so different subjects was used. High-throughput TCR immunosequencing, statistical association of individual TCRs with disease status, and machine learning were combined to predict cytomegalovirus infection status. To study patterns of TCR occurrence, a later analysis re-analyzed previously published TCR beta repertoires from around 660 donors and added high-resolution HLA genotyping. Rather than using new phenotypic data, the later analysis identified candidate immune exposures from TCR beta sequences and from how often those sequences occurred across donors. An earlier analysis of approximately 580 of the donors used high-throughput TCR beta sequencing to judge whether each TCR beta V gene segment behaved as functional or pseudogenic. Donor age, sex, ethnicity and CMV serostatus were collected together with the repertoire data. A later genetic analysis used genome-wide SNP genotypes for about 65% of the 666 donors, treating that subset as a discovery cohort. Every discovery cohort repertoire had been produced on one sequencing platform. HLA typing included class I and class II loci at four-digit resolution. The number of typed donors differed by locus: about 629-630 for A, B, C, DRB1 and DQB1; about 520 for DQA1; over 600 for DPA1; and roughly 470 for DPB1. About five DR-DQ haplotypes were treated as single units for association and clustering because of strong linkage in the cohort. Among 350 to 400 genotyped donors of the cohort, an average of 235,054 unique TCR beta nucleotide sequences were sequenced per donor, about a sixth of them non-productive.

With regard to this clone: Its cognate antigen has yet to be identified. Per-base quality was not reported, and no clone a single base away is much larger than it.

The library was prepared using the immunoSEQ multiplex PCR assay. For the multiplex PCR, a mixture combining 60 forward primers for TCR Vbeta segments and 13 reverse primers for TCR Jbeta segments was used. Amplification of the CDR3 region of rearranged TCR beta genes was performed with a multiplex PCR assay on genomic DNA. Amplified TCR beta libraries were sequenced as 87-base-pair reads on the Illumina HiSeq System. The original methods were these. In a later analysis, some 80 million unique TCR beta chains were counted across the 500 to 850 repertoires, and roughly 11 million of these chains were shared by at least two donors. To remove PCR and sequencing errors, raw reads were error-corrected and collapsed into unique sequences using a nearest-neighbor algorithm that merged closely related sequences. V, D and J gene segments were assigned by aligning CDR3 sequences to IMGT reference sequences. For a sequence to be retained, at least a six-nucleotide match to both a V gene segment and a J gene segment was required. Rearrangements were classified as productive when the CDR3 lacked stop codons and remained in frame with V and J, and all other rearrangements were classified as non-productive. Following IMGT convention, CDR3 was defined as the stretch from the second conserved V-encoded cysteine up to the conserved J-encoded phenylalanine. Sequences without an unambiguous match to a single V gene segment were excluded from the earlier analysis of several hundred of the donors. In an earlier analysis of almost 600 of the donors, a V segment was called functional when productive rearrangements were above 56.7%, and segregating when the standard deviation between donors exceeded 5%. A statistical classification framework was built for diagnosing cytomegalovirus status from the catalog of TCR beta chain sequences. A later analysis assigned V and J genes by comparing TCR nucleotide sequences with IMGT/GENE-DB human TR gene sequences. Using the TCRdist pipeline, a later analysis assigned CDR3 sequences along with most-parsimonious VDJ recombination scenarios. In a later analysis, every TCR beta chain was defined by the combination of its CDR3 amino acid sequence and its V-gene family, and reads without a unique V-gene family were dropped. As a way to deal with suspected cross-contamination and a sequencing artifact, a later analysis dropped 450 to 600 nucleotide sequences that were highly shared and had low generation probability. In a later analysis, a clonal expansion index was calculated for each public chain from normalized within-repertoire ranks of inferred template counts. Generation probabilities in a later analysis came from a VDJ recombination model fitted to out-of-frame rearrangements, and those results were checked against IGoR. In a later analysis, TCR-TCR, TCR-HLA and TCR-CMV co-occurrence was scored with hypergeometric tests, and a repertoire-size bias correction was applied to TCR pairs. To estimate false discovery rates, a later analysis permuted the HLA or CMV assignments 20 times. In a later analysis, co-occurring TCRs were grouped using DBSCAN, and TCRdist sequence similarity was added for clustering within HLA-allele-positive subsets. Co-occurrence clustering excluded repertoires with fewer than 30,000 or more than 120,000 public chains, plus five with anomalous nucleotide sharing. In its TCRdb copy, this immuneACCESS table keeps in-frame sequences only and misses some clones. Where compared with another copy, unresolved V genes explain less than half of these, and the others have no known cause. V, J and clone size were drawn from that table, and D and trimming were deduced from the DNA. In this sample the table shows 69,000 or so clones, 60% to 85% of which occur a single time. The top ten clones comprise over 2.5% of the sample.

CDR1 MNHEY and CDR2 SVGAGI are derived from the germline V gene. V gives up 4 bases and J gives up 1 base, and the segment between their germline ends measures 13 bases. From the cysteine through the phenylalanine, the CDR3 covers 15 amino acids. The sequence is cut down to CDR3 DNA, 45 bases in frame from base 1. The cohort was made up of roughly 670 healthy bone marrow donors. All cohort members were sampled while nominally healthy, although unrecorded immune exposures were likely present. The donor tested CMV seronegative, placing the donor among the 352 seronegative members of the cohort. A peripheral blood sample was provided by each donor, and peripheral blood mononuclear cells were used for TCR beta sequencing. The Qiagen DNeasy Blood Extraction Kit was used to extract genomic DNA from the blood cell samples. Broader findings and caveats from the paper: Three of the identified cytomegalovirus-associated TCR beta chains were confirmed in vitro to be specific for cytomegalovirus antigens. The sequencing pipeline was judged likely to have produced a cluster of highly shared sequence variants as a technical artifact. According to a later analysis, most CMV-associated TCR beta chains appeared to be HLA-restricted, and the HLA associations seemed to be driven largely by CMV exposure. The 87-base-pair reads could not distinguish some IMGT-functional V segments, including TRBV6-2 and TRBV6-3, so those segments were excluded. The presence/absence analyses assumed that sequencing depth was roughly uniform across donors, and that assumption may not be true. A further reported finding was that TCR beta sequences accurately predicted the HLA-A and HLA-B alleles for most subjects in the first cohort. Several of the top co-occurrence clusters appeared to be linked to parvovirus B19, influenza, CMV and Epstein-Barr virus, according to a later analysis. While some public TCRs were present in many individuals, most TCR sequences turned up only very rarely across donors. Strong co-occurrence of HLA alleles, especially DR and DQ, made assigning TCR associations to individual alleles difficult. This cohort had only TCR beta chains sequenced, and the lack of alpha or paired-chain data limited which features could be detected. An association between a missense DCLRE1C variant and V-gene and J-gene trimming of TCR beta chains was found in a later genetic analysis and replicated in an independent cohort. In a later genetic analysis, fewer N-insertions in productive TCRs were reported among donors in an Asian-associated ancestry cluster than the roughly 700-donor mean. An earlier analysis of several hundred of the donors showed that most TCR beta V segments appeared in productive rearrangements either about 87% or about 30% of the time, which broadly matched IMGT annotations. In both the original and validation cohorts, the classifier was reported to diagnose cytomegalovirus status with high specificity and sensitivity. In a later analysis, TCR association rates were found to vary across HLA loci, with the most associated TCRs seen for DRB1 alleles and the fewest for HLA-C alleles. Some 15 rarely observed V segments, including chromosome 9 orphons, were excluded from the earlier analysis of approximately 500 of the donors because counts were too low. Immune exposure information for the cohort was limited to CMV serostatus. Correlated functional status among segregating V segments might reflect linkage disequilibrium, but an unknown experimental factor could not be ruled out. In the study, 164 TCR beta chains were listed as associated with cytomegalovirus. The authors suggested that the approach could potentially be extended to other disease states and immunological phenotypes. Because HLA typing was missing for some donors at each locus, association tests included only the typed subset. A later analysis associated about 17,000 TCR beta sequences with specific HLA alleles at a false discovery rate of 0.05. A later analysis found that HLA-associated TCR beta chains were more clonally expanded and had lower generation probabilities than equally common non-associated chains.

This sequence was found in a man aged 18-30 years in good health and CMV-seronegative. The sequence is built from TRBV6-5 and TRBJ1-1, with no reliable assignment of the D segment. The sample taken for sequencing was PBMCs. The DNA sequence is TGTGCCAGCAGTTCCCGGGGTTTCGGGAACACTGAAGCTTTCTTT. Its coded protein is CASSSRGFGNTEAFF.